What follows are 27 T cell receptor beta chains derived from one specimen sequenced in a study of T cells expressing NK-cell markers. TCRdb re-called the 5' RACE reads and catalogs CDR3 proteins one per entry, DNA excluded. The sample table sets out around 380,000 distinct CDR3 sequences. The sequencing input was blood T cells: a sorted CD56 or NKG2C T cell subset, CD4+ or CD8+ T cells, or bulk PBMC T cells (not recorded which). The receptors originated from a woman in her 50s in good health.

The gene calls are TRBV5-1 and TRBJ1-2. The CDR3 has 15 residues. The germline CDR1 and CDR2 sequences are SGHRS and YFSETQ. CDR3 region: CASSLAVGANYGYTF.

The V and J genes are TRBV3-1 and TRBJ2-1; TCRdb gives TRBD1 as the D gene, but with no DNA this cannot be confirmed. Germline CDR1 and CDR2: LGHDT and YNNKEL (reference sequence). The CDR3 totals 19 residues. The CDR3 sequence is CASSHRQWDRLGSYNEQFF.

The chain combines TRBV7-2 with TRBJ2-4; the D call from TCRdb, TRBD2, cannot be confirmed without DNA. The CDR3 contains 13 residues. Per the germline V gene, CDR1 is SGHTA and CDR2 is FQGNSA. The chain's CDR3 is CASSFPEGGVQYF.

The rearrangement uses TRBV27 and TRBJ2-1. This CDR3 contains 15 residues. CDR1 and CDR2 from the germline V gene are MNHEY and SMNVEV (reference sequence). This CDR3 reads CASSSSIGAYNEQFF.

V is TRBV3-1 and J is TRBJ2-1; checking the TCRdb D call of TRBD2 is not possible without DNA. The CDR3 loop spans 15 amino acids. Germline values: CDR1 LGHDT, CDR2 YNNKEL (reference sequence). The CDR3 region is CASSQVRRLAGEQFF.

The gene calls are TRBV6-5 and TRBJ2-3; the D call from TCRdb, TRBD2, cannot be confirmed without DNA. Germline V CDR1 and CDR2: MNHEY, SVGAGI. The CDR3 has 16 residues. The CDR3 sequence is CASSYSSGGRLDTQYF.

The V and J genes are TRBV7-8 and TRBJ2-3; TCRdb outputs TRBD1, but without DNA this stays unchecked. CDR1 is SGHVS and CDR2 is FQNEAQ in the germline V gene. The CDR3 runs 16 residues. CDR3 in amino acids: CASSHTRDRETDTQYF.

The chain uses TRBV9 and TRBJ2-2; TCRdb names TRBD2, which stays unverified in the absence of DNA. In germline, CDR1 is SGDLS, CDR2 YYNGEE. The CDR3 is 13 residues long. This chain's CDR3 is CASWSGITGELFF.

The rearrangement links TRBV24-1 to TRBJ2-1. Germline V gene lookup returns CDR1 KGHDR and CDR2 SFDVKD. This CDR3 contains 17 residues. Here the CDR3 reads CATSEPKTGSSYNEQFF.

The gene calls are TRBV29-1 and TRBJ1-1; lacking DNA, the TRBD1 call made by TCRdb goes unchecked. The CDR3 runs to 14 residues. CDR1 SQVTM and CDR2 ANQGSEA come from the germline V gene. The CDR3 spells CSVRPPLGVTEAFF.

The chain joins TRBV7-2 to TRBJ1-2; there is no DNA to check the TCRdb D call of TRBD1. Germline V gene sequence: CDR1 SGHTA, CDR2 FQGNSA. The CDR3 is 14 residues long. CDR3 residues: CASPQKDRDYGYTF.

The chain carries TRBV7-9 and TRBJ2-7; TCRdb calls TRBD1, which cannot be checked without DNA. CDR3 size: 15 residues. Looked up from germline, CDR1 is SEHNR and CDR2 is FQNEAQ (reference sequence). CDR3 residues: CASSPPSGSSYEQYF. The whole variable domain, remainder taken from reference TRBV7-9 and TRBJ2-7, is DTGVSQNPRHKITKRGQNVTFRCDPISEHNRLYWYRQTLGQGPEFLTYFQNEAQLEKSRLLSDRFSAERPKGSFSTLEIQRTEQGDSAMYLCASSPPSGSSYEQYFGPGTRLTVT.

V is TRBV12-5 and J is TRBJ1-3. In germline, CDR1 is LGHNT, CDR2 FRNRAP. CDR3 length: 17 residues. The CDR3 sequence is CASGLLQSLNSGNTIYF. The full variable domain, with the rest looked up from reference TRBV12-5 and TRBJ1-3, is DARVTQTPRHKVTEMGQEVTMRCQPILGHNTVFWYRQTMMQGLELLAYFRNRAPLDDSGMPKDRFSAEMPDATLATLKIQPSEPRDSAVYFCASGLLQSLNSGNTIYFGEGSWLTVV.

The chain recombines TRBV12-3 or TRBV12-4 with TRBJ2-6; the D call of TRBD1 rests on TCRdb alone, since no DNA is present to check it. CDR3 size: 22 residues. CDR3 protein: CASSFSIISRDTASSGANVLTF.

V is TRBV11-2 and J is TRBJ2-3; TCRdb designates TRBD2, a call that cannot be tested without DNA. This CDR3 comprises 15 residues. Germline CDR1 and CDR2: SGHAT and FQNNGV. CDR3: CASSTRLADTDTQYF.

The gene calls are TRBV29-1 and TRBJ1-1; TCRdb calls TRBD1, which cannot be checked without DNA. The germline V gene encodes CDR1 SQVTM and CDR2 ANQGSEA. CDR3 length: 12 residues. This CDR3 is CSVRDGNTEAFF. The whole variable domain, filled in from reference TRBV29-1 and TRBJ1-1, reads SAVISQKPSRDICQRGTSLTIQCQVDSQVTMMFWYRQQPGQSLTLIATANQGSEATYESGFVIDKFPISRPNLTFSTLTVSNMSPEDSSIYLCSVRDGNTEAFFGQGTRLTVV.

The rearrangement uses TRBV10-1 and TRBJ2-1; the D call of TRBD1 rests on TCRdb alone, since no DNA is present to check it. Germline CDR1 and CDR2: WNHNN and SYGVQD (reference sequence). CDR3 length: 11 residues. This CDR3 is CASSDGGEQFF.

Here the CDR3 reads CASSQAYPGGYDEQFF. This chain links TRBV4-2 with TRBJ2-1; without DNA, the TCRdb call of TRBD1 cannot be checked. The CDR3 length is 16 residues. From germline, CDR1 is LGHNA and CDR2 YNFKEQ.

The chain couples TRBV2 to TRBJ2-5; checking the TCRdb D call of TRBD2 is not possible without DNA. The CDR3 is 15 residues long. Looked up from germline, CDR1 is SNHLY and CDR2 is FYNNEI. This CDR3 reads CASSNTGTTQETQYF.

This chain links TRBV6-5 with TRBJ1-5; TCRdb indicates TRBD1, and absent DNA this call remains unverified. This CDR3 region has 14 residues. CDR1 is MNHEY, CDR2 SVGAGI, per germline. CDR3 residues: CASRMGAGNQPQHF.

The V gene is TRBV6-5, the J gene TRBJ2-2; TCRdb returns TRBD2, unconfirmable since there is no DNA. This CDR3 comprises 15 residues. Looked up from germline, CDR1 is MNHEY and CDR2 is SVGAGI. The CDR3: CASSPTRLDTGELFF.

The rearrangement uses TRBV6-5 and TRBJ1-1; TCRdb lists TRBD1, though no DNA is available to test this call. Germline V gene sequence: CDR1 MNHEY, CDR2 SVGAGI. This CDR3 region has 18 residues. The CDR3 spells CASSSLYDQGLGDTEAFF.

V usage is TRBV12-3 or TRBV12-4 and J usage is TRBJ2-7; TCRdb proposes TRBD1, but this gene call is untestable without DNA. The CDR3 is made up of 14 amino acids. The CDR3 sequence: CASSFPGTPSEQYF.

The chain uses TRBV20-1 and TRBJ2-7; without DNA, the TCRdb call of TRBD1 cannot be checked. The CDR3 spans 14 residues. Germline CDR1 reads DFQATT; CDR2 reads SNEGSKA (reference sequence). This chain's CDR3 is CSASPRAAGGEQYF.

V is TRBV4-1 and J is TRBJ2-1. CDR3 length: 14 residues. The germline V gene has CDR1 MGHRA and CDR2 YSYEKL. Here the CDR3 reads CASTLVPNRNEQFF.

This chain joins TRBV7-9 and TRBJ2-1; TCRdb outputs TRBD2, but without DNA this stays unchecked. The CDR3 covers 22 residues. Germline CDR1 is SEHNR and CDR2 is FQNEAQ (reference sequence). The chain's CDR3 is CASSLLPSGSLKVAPSYNEQFF.

The CDR3 loop is CSAKRSGNEQFF. This chain connects TRBV20-1 to TRBJ2-1. Germline V gene data show CDR1 as DFQATT and CDR2 as SNEGSKA (reference sequence). This CDR3 has 12 amino acids.